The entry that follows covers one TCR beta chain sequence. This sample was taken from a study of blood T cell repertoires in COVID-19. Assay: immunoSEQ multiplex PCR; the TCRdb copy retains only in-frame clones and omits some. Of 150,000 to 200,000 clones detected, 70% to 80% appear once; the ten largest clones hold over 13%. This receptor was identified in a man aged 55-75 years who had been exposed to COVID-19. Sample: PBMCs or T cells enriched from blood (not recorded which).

CDR3 sequence (DNA): TGCAGCTCAGCAGGGGGCGAAGATGGCTACACCTTC. This translates into CSSAGGEDGYTF. The chain is built from TRBV29-1 and TRBJ1-2; TRBD1 matches at 8 bases. Germline V gene data show CDR1 as SQVTM and CDR2 as ANQGSEA. The CDR3 contains 12 residues. V shed 8 bases and J 6 bases; nucleotides not matched to a gene: 8. Looking up the rest from reference TRBV29-1 and TRBJ1-2 gives the full variable domain: SAVISQKPSRDICQRGTSLTIQCQVDSQVTMMFWYRQQPGQSLTLIATANQGSEATYESGFVIDKFPISRPNLTFSTLTVSNMSPEDSSIYLCSSAGGEDGYTFGSGTRLTVV.